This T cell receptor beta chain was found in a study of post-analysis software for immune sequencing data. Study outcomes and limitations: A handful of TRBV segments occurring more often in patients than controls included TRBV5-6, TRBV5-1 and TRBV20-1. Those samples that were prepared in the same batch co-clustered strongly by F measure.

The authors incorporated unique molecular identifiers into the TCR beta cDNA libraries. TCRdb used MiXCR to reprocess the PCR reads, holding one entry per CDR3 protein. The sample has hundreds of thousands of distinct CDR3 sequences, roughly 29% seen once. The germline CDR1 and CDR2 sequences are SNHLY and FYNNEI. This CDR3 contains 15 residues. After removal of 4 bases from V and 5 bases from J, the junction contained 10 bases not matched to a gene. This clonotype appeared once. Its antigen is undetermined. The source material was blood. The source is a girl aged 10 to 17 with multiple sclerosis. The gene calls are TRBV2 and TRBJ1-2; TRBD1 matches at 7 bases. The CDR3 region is CASSVDGQDLYGYTF. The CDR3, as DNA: TGTGCCAGCAGTGTCGACGGACAGGATTTATATGGCTACACCTTC.